These 31 T cell receptor beta chains were all obtained from the same sample, sequenced in a study of T cells in localized non-small cell lung cancer. The assay was immunoSEQ multiplex PCR, and TCRdb's table has in-frame clones only and misses some. This table holds under 150,000 clones, roughly 90% found once. The source was peripheral blood, collected before any cancer treatment. These receptors were taken from a female donor at least 60 years old with stage I lung adenocarcinoma.

V usage is TRBV5-4 and J usage is TRBJ2-7; D may be TRBD1 or TRBD2 (5 bases each). Germline V gives CDR1 SGHNT, CDR2 YYREEE (reference sequence). V dropped 0 bases and J dropped 0 bases, with 13 bases sitting between them. The CDR3 runs 16 residues. The CDR3 nucleotides read TGTGCCAGCAGCTTGGGTTCAGGGAGTTTCTCCTACGAGCAGTACTTC. It specifies CASSLGSGSFSYEQYF.

The chain couples TRBV11-3 to TRBJ2-3; D remains unclear. V lost 0 bases and J lost 2, with 0 bases in between. This CDR3 is 12 amino acids long. Germline V gene data show CDR1 as SGHNT and CDR2 as YENEEA. CDR3 bases: TGTGCCAGCAGCTTAGACACAGATACGCAGTATTTT. This sequence encodes CASSLDTDTQYF.

The chain recombines TRBV15 with TRBJ2-3; D unresolved. The CDR3 has 18 amino acids. Germline CDR1 LNHNV, CDR2 YYDKDF (reference sequence). Trimming pared 0 bases from V and 2 bases from J, leaving 18 bases between. Here the CDR3 reads CATSRDIRRHDPTDTQYF. The CDR3 DNA follows: TGTGCCACCAGCAGAGACATCCGAAGACACGACCCCACAGATACGCAGTATTTT. The full variable domain, with the rest looked up from reference TRBV15 and TRBJ2-3, is DAMVIQNPRYQVTQFGKPVTLSCSQTLNHNVMYWYQQKSSQAPKLLFHYYDKDFNNEADTPDNFQSRRPNTSFCFLDIRSPGLGDTAMYLCATSRDIRRHDPTDTQYFGPGTRLTVL.

The rearrangement joins TRBV19 to TRBJ1-1; D is unclear. Germline V gene sequence: CDR1 LNHDA, CDR2 SQIVND (reference sequence). V dropped 10 bases and J dropped 10 bases, with 16 bases sitting between them. CDR3 length equals 11 residues. The CDR3 reads CATLTLGGAFF. CDR3 DNA: TGTGCCACCCTTACACTTGGTGGAGCTTTCTTT.

This CDR3 is CASSWGLAGGNEQFF. The CDR3, as DNA: TGCGCCAGCAGCTGGGGACTAGCGGGAGGAAATGAGCAGTTCTTC. The chain joins TRBV5-1 to TRBJ2-1; 15 bases fit TRBD2. The CDR3 has 15 residues. V was pared by 3 bases and J by 7 bases, with 2 bases of the junction left unmatched. The V gene's germline CDR1 is SGHRS and CDR2 YFSETQ.

This clone was observed a single time. V usage is TRBV5-1 and J usage is TRBJ1-3; possible D gene TRBD1, 5 bases. Germline values: CDR1 SGHRS, CDR2 YFSETQ. V was shortened by 0 bases and J by 0 bases, with 10 bases between the two germline ends. The CDR3 loop spans 16 amino acids. The chain's CDR3 is CASSLGGASSGNTIYF. CDR3 sequence (DNA): TGCGCCAGCAGCTTGGGGGGCGCCAGCTCTGGAAACACCATATATTTT. Combining the CDR3 with reference TRBV5-1 and TRBJ1-3 gives the whole variable domain KAGVTQTPRYLIKTRGQQVTLSCSPISGHRSVSWYQQTPGQGLQFLFEYFSETQRNKGNFPGRFSGRQFSNSRSEMNVSTLELGDSALYLCASSLGGASSGNTIYFGEGSWLTVV.

J is TRBJ2-4 and V is TRBV30; D is possibly TRBD2 (6 bases). V shed 3 bases and J shed 0 bases, with 12 bases lying between them. This CDR3 comprises 15 residues. Germline V lookup: CDR1 GTSNPN, CDR2 SVGIG (reference sequence). The DNA of the CDR3 is TGTGCCTGGAGGGCCCAGGGACTAGCCAAAAACATTCAGTACTTC. Its protein is CAWRAQGLAKNIQYF.

The gene calls are TRBV19 and TRBJ1-1; D unresolved. The germline gives CDR1 LNHDA, CDR2 SQIVND (reference sequence). The CDR3 has 14 amino acids. Trimming cost V 3 bases and J 2 bases, with 10 bases left between them. CDR3 region: CASSMGYANTEAFF. The CDR3 DNA reads as TGTGCCAGTAGTATGGGGTACGCTAACACTGAAGCTTTCTTT.

This clone was seen just once. V gene TRBV5-1 combines with J gene TRBJ2-1; unclear D gene. V lost 0 bases and J 5 bases, leaving 9 bases between the germline ends. Germline V gene sequence: CDR1 SGHRS, CDR2 YFSETQ. CDR3 length: 14 amino acids. For the CDR3, the DNA is TGCGCCAGCAGCTTGGATGAGCTTGACAATGAGCAGTTCTTC. This translates into CASSLDELDNEQFF.

The table lists this clone with a count of one. The rearrangement uses TRBV4-2 and TRBJ2-7, with D perhaps TRBD1 (6 bases). CDR1 and CDR2 (germline): LGHNA, YNFKEQ. The V and J ends lost 4 bases and 2 bases respectively, with 12 bases between them. The CDR3 sequence is 14 residues long. The CDR3 region has the DNA TGTGCCAGCAGCCTTAGTGACAGGACCTACGAGCAGTACTTC. This encodes CASSLSDRTYEQYF.

This sequence joins TRBV28 and TRBJ2-1; D ambiguous. V was pared by 3 bases and J by 6 bases, with 9 bases between. CDR3 length: 13 residues. Germline V lookup: CDR1 MDHEN, CDR2 SYDVKM. CDR3 loop: CASSFAEANEQFF. For the CDR3, the DNA is TGTGCCAGCAGTTTTGCCGAGGCCAATGAGCAGTTCTTC.

The rearrangement joins TRBV20-1 to TRBJ2-3; D unresolved. The CDR3 loop spans 11 amino acids. CDR1 and CDR2 (germline): DFQATT, SNEGSKA (reference sequence). V was cut by 1 base and J by 5 bases, with 4 bases left in between. The CDR3 loop reads CSARVVDTQYF. The DNA of the CDR3 is TGCAGTGCTAGAGTTGTAGATACGCAGTATTTT.

J is TRBJ1-4 and V is TRBV18; no definite D call. Per the germline V gene, CDR1 is KGHSH and CDR2 is LQKENI. The CDR3 is made up of 16 amino acids. V lost 3 bases, J lost 0 bases, and 11 bases lay in between. The CDR3 nucleotides read TGTGCCAGCTCACCGAACAATTTTGCAACTAATGAAAAACTGTTTTTT. Translating gives CASSPNNFATNEKLFF.

This clone was recorded only once. The genes are TRBV18 and TRBJ1-1, with D unresolved. V lost 4 bases and J lost 7, with 10 bases in between. The CDR3 runs 12 residues. Germline CDR1 is KGHSH and CDR2 is LQKENI. The CDR3 DNA reads as TGTGCCAGCTCACTCGTTCTTGGTGAAGCTTTCTTT. Amino acids: CASSLVLGEAFF. The whole variable domain, filled in from reference TRBV18 and TRBJ1-1, reads NAGVMQNPRHLVRRRGQEARLRCSPMKGHSHVYWYRQLPEEGLKFMVYLQKENIIDESGMPKERFSAEFPKEGPSILRIQQVVRGDSAAYFCASSLVLGEAFFGQGTRLTVV.

The chain couples TRBV29-1 to TRBJ2-5; 9 positions match TRBD2. Germline CDR1 SQVTM, CDR2 ANQGSEA. The CDR3 runs 13 residues. V gave up 4 bases and J gave up 1 base; unmatched junction bases: 1. The DNA for the CDR3 is TGCAGCGTTGGACTAGCGGTCCAAGAGACCCAGTACTTC. Translating gives CSVGLAVQETQYF.

This clone was seen once. V gene TRBV5-1 combines with J gene TRBJ1-1, with D unresolved. The CDR3 spans 15 residues. CDR1 is SGHRS and CDR2 is YFSETQ in the germline V gene. The V end was cut by 0 bases, the J end by 5 bases, with 14 bases between. CDR3 loop: CASSLVPNSGTEAFF. As DNA, the CDR3 is TGCGCCAGCAGCTTGGTTCCCAACTCGGGGACTGAAGCTTTCTTT.

This chain links TRBV6-1 with TRBJ2-6; no definite D call. Germline V gene data show CDR1 as MNHNS and CDR2 as SASEGT. The CDR3 consists of 18 residues. The V end lost 1 base, the J end lost 6 bases, and 19 bases lay between the germline ends. DNA for the CDR3: TGTGCCAGCAGTGAAGTGTATGACACAGTACCAGAGGCCAACGTCCTGACTTTC. Protein product: CASSEVYDTVPEANVLTF.

This clone was recorded once. The V call is TRBV6-1, the J call TRBJ2-1; 12 positions agree with TRBD2. V lost 3 bases to trimming and J lost 4 bases; unmatched junction nucleotides: 1. Per germline, CDR1 MNHNS and CDR2 SASEGT. The CDR3 length is 15 residues. CDR3 loop: CASSDLAGGYNEQFF. The CDR3 bases are TGTGCCAGCAGTGACCTAGCGGGAGGGTACAATGAGCAGTTCTTC.

The V gene is TRBV10-3, the J gene TRBJ1-2, with D possibly being TRBD1 (6 bases). The length of the CDR3 is 13 residues. Germline V gene sequence: CDR1 ENHRY, CDR2 SYGVKD. Deletions cut 6 bases from V and 5 bases from J, with 13 bases between. CDR3 sequence reads: CAISADRTYGYTF. For the CDR3, the DNA is TGTGCCATCAGCGCAGACAGGACTTATGGCTACACCTTC.

The gene calls are TRBV6-6 and TRBJ1-1; tentative D call: TRBD1 (5 bases). Trimming cost V 9 bases and J 1 base, with 12 bases left between them. The germline V gene has CDR1 MNHNY and CDR2 SVGAGI (reference sequence). The length of the CDR3 is 13 residues. The CDR3 here is CASQDKQNTEAFF. The CDR3 bases are TGTGCCAGTCAGGACAAACAGAACACTGAAGCTTTCTTT.

J is TRBJ2-1 and V is TRBV19; 9 nucleotides match TRBD2. The J segment lost 3 bases and the V segment lost 1 base, leaving 4 bases of the junction unmatched. Germline CDR1 reads LNHDA; CDR2 reads SQIVND (reference sequence). CDR3 size: 16 residues. The CDR3 DNA follows: TGTGCCAGTAGTATAGTTAGCGGGAGTAACTACAATGAGCAGTTCTTC. It is translated as CASSIVSGSNYNEQFF. Variable domain in full (rest from reference TRBV19 and TRBJ2-1): DGGITQSPKYLFRKEGQNVTLSCEQNLNHDAMYWYRQDPGQGLRLIYYSQIVNDFQKGDIAEGYSVSREKKESFPLTVTSAQKNPTAFYLCASSIVSGSNYNEQFFGPGTRLTVL.

On this clone: Distinct nucleotide sequences in the sample also encode this CDR3. V gene TRBV5-1 combines with J gene TRBJ2-5; no clear D. The CDR3 runs to 13 residues. Deletions cut 0 bases from V and 1 base from J, with 4 bases between. Germline V gene data show CDR1 as SGHRS and CDR2 as YFSETQ. The CDR3 DNA reads as TGCGCCAGCAGCTTGGGCGCCCAAGAGACCCAGTACTTC. This sequence encodes CASSLGAQETQYF.

J is TRBJ2-3 and V is TRBV5-1; no firm D call. The CDR3 spans 14 residues. V was clipped by 2 bases and J by 2 bases, with 9 bases between them. CDR1 is SGHRS and CDR2 is YFSETQ in the germline V gene. The CDR3 loop is CASSLGRNTDTQYF. The DNA of the CDR3 is TGCGCCAGCAGCTTAGGAAGGAACACAGATACGCAGTATTTT.

This clone appeared a few times. CDR3 nucleotide sequence: TGTGCCAGTAGTACTGGGACAGGGACGGACACTGAAGCTTTCTTT. Its translation: CASSTGTGTDTEAFF. This chain joins TRBV19 and TRBJ1-1, with 9 positions matching TRBD1. The length of the CDR3 is 15 residues. J was trimmed by 3 bases and V by 4 bases; bases with no gene match: 6. CDR1 and CDR2 from the germline V gene are LNHDA and SQIVND (reference sequence).

The CDR3 sequence is CASSFTGNSGNTIYF. CDR3 bases: TGTGCCAGCAGCTTTACGGGGAACTCTGGAAACACCATATATTTT. The chain carries TRBV5-4 and TRBJ1-3; D uncertain. The germline V gene has CDR1 SGHNT and CDR2 YYREEE (reference sequence). This CDR3 region has 15 residues. The V end lost 2 bases, the J end lost 0 bases, and 9 bases lay between the germline ends.

The rearrangement links TRBV13 to TRBJ1-5; 11 nucleotides match TRBD1. Looked up from germline, CDR1 is PRHDT and CDR2 is FYEKMQ (reference sequence). Trimming took 5 bases from V and 6 from J; bases not matched to a gene: 3. CDR3 length: 14 residues. CDR3 nucleotides: TGTGCCAGCAGCCTGGGACAGGGGGGTCAGCCCCAGCATTTT. Amino acid sequence: CASSLGQGGQPQHF.

The chain has TRBV10-2 and TRBJ2-2; TRBD1 aligns across 8 bases. Germline loops: CDR1 WSHSY, CDR2 SAAADI. This CDR3 is 14 amino acids long. Trimming removed 6 bases from V and 5 bases from J; junction bases left unmatched: 5. The chain's CDR3 is CASRGQGETGELFF. The DNA of the CDR3 is TGCGCCAGCAGAGGACAGGGAGAAACCGGGGAGCTGTTTTTT.

V and J are TRBV30 and TRBJ1-4; TRBD1 might be the D (6 bases). The CDR3 spans 18 residues. Trimming left V 5 bases short and J 5 bases short, with 27 bases between. Germline V CDR1 and CDR2: GTSNPN, SVGIG (reference sequence). The CDR3 DNA reads as TGTGCCTGGGGTCTGCCGATCGGGGGCCGATCGGGGAATGAAAAACTGTTTTTT. The encoded protein is CAWGLPIGGRSGNEKLFF. The complete variable domain, with remaining parts taken from reference TRBV30 and TRBJ1-4, reads SQTIHQWPATLVQPVGSPLSLECTVEGTSNPNLYWYRQAAGRGLQLLFYSVGIGQISSEVPQNLSASRPQDRQFILSSKKLLLSDSGFYLCAWGLPIGGRSGNEKLFFGSGTQLSVL.

The chain uses TRBV19 and TRBJ1-2; D is uncertain. Germline V gene data show CDR1 as LNHDA and CDR2 as SQIVND (reference sequence). This CDR3 spans 13 amino acids. Trimming took 8 bases from V and 4 from J, leaving 14 bases between them. CDR3: CASGRAVRYGYTF. DNA for the CDR3: TGTGCCAGTGGTAGGGCAGTGCGCTATGGCTACACCTTC.

In this sample, this clone turned up once. V usage is TRBV25-1 and J usage is TRBJ2-1, with 8 bases matching TRBD2. This CDR3 has 17 amino acids. The J segment lost 8 bases and the V segment lost 11 bases, leaving 23 bases of the junction unmatched. Looked up from germline, CDR1 is MGHDK and CDR2 is SYGVNS. The CDR3 nucleotides are TGTGCCCCGGCCCGTGTGTTAGCGGGGTTACATGGGGATGAGCAGTTCTTC. Translated, it gives CAPARVLAGLHGDEQFF.

The chain has TRBV6-6 and TRBJ1-3, with 7 nucleotides matching TRBD1. V shed 5 bases, J shed 3 bases, and the junction held 10 bases outside the gene matches. CDR3 length equals 16 residues. Germline V gives CDR1 MNHNY, CDR2 SVGAGI (reference sequence). CDR3 nucleotide sequence: TGTGCCAGCAGTCTCCGGGACAGCAACCTTGGAAACACCATATATTTT. Translated, it gives CASSLRDSNLGNTIYF.